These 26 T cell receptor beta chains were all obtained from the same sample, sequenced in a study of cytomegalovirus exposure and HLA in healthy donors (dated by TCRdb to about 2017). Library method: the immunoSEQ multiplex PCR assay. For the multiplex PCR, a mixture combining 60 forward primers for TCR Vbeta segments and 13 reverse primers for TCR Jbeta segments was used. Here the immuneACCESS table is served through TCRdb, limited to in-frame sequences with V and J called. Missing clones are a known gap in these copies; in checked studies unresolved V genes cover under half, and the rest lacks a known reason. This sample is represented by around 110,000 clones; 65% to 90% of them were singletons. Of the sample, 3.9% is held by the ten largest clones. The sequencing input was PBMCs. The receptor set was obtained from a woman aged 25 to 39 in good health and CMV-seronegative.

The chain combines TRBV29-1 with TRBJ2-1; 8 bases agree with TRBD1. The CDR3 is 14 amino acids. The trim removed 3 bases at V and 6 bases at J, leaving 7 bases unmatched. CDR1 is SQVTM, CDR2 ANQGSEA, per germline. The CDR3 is CSVDPGQGGNEQFF. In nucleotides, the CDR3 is TGCAGCGTTGACCCCGGACAGGGTGGCAATGAGCAGTTCTTC.

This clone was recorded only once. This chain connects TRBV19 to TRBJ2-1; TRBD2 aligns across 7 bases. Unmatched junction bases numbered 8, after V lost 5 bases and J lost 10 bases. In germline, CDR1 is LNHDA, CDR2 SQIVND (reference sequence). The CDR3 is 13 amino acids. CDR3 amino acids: CASSPTSVGEQFF. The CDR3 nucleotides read TGTGCCAGTAGTCCCACTAGCGTGGGAGAGCAGTTCTTC. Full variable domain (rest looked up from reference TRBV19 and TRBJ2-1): DGGITQSPKYLFRKEGQNVTLSCEQNLNHDAMYWYRQDPGQGLRLIYYSQIVNDFQKGDIAEGYSVSREKKESFPLTVTSAQKNPTAFYLCASSPTSVGEQFFGPGTRLTVL.

The DNA of the CDR3 is TGTGCCAGCAGCCCCCGACTAGCGGGATCACACGATACGCAGTATTTT. Encoded protein: CASSPRLAGSHDTQYF. The rearrangement joins TRBV7-9 to TRBJ2-3; TRBD2 agrees at 11 bases. Germline loops: CDR1 SEHNR, CDR2 FQNEAQ (reference sequence). J was trimmed by 6 bases and V by 5 bases; bases with no gene match: 10. This CDR3 comprises 16 residues.

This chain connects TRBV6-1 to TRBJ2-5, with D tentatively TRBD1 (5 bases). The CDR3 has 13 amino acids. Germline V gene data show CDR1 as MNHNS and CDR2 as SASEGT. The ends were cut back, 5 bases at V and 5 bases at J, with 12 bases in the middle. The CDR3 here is CASSTGAEETQYF. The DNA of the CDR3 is TGTGCCAGCAGTACTGGGGCGGAGGAGACCCAGTACTTC.

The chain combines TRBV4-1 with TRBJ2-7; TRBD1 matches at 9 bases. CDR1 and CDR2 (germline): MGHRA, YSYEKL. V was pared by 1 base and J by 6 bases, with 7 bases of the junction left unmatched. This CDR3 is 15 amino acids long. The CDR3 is CASSQALRTGVEQYF. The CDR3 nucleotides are TGCGCCAGCAGCCAAGCCCTACGGACAGGGGTCGAGCAGTACTTC.

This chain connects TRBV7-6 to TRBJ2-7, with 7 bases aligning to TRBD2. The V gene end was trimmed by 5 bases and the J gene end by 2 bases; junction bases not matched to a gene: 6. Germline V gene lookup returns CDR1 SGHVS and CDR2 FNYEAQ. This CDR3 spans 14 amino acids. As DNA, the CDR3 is TGTGCCAGCAGCCTCGGACTAGGGCCCTACGAGCAGTACTTC. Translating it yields CASSLGLGPYEQYF.

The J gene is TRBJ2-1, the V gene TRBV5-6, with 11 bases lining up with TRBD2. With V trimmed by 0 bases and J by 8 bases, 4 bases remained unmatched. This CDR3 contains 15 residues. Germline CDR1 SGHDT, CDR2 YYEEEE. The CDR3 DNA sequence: TGTGCCAGCAGCTTGGTGGTAGCGGGAGGGGATGAGCAGTTCTTC. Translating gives CASSLVVAGGDEQFF.

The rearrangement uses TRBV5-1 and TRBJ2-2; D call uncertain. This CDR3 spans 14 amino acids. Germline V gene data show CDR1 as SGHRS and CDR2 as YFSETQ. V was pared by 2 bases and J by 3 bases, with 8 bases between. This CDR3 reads CASSFKSDTGELFF. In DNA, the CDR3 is TGCGCCAGCAGCTTCAAGTCGGACACCGGGGAGCTGTTTTTT. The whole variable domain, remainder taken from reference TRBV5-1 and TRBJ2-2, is KAGVTQTPRYLIKTRGQQVTLSCSPISGHRSVSWYQQTPGQGLQFLFEYFSETQRNKGNFPGRFSGRQFSNSRSEMNVSTLELGDSALYLCASSFKSDTGELFFGEGSRLTVL.

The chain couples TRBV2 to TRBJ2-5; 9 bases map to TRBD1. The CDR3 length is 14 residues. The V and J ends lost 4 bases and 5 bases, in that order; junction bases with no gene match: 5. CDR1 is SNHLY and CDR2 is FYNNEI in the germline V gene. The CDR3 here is CASSAGQGIETQYF. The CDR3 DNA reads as TGTGCCAGCAGTGCAGGACAGGGGATCGAGACCCAGTACTTC. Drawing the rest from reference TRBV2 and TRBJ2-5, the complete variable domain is EPEVTQTPSHQVTQMGQEVILRCVPISNHLYFYWYRQILGQKVEFLVSFYNNEISEKSEIFDDQFSVERPDGSNFTLKIRSTKLEDSAMYFCASSAGQGIETQYFGPGTRLLVL.

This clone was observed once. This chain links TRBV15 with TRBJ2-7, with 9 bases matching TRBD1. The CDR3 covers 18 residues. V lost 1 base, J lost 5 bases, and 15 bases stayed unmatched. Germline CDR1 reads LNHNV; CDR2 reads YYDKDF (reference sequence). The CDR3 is CATSRAPGWDRVSNEQYF. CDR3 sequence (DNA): TGTGCCACCAGCAGAGCCCCGGGGTGGGACAGGGTTTCTAACGAGCAGTACTTC. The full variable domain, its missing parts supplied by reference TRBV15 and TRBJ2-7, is DAMVIQNPRYQVTQFGKPVTLSCSQTLNHNVMYWYQQKSSQAPKLLFHYYDKDFNNEADTPDNFQSRRPNTSFCFLDIRSPGLGDTAMYLCATSRAPGWDRVSNEQYFGPGTRLTVT.

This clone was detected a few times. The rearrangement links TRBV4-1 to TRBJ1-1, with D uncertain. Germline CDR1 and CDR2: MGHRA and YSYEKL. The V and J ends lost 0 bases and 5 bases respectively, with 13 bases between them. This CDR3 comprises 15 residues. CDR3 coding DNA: TGCGCCAGCAGCCAAGAAAGCGGGGTGCAAACTGAAGCTTTCTTT. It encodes CASSQESGVQTEAFF.

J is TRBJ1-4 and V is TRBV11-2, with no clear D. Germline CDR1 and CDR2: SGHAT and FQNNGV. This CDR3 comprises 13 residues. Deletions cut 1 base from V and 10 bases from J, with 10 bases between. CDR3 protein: CASSLGASRKLFF. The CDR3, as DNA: TGTGCCAGCAGCTTAGGGGCAAGTCGAAAACTGTTTTTT.

The CDR3 reads CATSWVGGVTGNEQFF. The DNA of the CDR3 is TGTGCCACCAGCTGGGTGGGCGGGGTGACGGGGAATGAGCAGTTCTTC. The V call is TRBV15, the J call TRBJ2-1; D perhaps matches TRBD2 (6 bases). Germline loops: CDR1 LNHNV, CDR2 YYDKDF (reference sequence). The CDR3 extends over 16 amino acids. V was shortened by 5 bases and J by 7 bases, with 21 bases between the two germline ends.

CDR3 region: CASSRGLASTYNEQFF. In nucleotides, the CDR3 is TGTGCCAGCAGCCGCGGACTAGCGAGCACCTACAATGAGCAGTTCTTC. V is TRBV7-6 and J is TRBJ2-1; 9 bases are shared with TRBD2. Germline V lookup: CDR1 SGHVS, CDR2 FNYEAQ. This CDR3 has 16 residues. With V trimmed by 5 bases and J by 2 bases, 7 bases remained unmatched.

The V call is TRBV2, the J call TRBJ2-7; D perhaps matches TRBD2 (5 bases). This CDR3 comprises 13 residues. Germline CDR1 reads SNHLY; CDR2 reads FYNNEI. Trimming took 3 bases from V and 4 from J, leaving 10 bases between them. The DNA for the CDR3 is TGTGCCAGCAGTGAGGACGGGGTTTACGAGCAGTACTTC. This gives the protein CASSEDGVYEQYF.

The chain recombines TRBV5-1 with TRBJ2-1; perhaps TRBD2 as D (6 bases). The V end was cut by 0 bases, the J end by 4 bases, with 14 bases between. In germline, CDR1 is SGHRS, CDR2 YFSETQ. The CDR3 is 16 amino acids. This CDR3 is CASSLVAAGTYNEQFF. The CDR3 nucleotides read TGCGCCAGCAGCTTGGTGGCAGCGGGCACGTACAATGAGCAGTTCTTC.

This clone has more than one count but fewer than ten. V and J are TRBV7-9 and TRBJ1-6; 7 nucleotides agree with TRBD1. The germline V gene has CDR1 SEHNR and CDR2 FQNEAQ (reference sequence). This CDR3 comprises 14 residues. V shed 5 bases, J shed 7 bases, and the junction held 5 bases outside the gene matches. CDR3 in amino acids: CASSPGQTNSPLHF. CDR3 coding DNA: TGTGCCAGCAGCCCGGGACAGACCAATTCACCCCTCCACTTT.

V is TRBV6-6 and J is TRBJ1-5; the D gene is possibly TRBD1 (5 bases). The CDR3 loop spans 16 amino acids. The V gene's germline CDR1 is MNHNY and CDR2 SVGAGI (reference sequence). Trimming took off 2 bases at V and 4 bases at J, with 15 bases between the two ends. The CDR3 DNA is TGTGCCAGCAGTTACGGGGGGACGTCGCGGAATCAGCCCCAGCATTTT. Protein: CASSYGGTSRNQPQHF.

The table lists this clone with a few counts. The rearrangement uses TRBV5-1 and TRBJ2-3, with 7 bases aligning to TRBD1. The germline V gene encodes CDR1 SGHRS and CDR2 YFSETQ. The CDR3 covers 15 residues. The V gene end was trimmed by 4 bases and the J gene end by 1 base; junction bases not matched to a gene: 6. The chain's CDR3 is CASSQTGVGTDTQYF. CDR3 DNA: TGCGCCAGCAGCCAAACAGGGGTGGGCACAGATACGCAGTATTTT.

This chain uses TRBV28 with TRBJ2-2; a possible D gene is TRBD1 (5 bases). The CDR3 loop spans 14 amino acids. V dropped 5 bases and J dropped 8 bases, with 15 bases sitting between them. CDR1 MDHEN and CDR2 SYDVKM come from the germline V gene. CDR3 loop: CASSRDSPVGELFF. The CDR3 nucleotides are TGTGCCAGCAGTCGCGACAGCCCGGTTGGGGAGCTGTTTTTT.

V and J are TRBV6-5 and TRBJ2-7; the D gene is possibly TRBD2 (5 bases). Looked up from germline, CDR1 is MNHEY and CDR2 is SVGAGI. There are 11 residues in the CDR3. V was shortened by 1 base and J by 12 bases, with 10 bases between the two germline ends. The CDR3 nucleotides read TGTGCCAGCAGTTACTTGGACTTAGCGTACTTC. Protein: CASSYLDLAYF.

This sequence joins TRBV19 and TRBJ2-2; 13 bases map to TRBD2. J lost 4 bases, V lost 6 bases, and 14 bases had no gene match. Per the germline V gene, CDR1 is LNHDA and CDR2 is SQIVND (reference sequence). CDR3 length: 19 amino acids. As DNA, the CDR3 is TGTGCCAGTAGCCTGCCGGGACTAGCGGGAAATACTGGCACCGGGGAGCTGTTTTTT. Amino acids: CASSLPGLAGNTGTGELFF.

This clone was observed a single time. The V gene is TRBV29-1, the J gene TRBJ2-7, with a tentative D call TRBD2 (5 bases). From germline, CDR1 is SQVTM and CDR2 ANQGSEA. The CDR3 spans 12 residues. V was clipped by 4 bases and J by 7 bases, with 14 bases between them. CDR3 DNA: TGCAGCGTTGTCGTTTCGGGGAGTGAGCAGTACTTC. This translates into CSVVVSGSEQYF.

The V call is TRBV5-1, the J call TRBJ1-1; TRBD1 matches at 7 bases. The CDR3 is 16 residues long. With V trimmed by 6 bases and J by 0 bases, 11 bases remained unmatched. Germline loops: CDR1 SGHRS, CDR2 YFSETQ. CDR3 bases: TGCGCCAGCAAAGAAAACCCAGGGGGTCTGAACACTGAAGCTTTCTTT. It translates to CASKENPGGLNTEAFF.

The CDR3 loop is CASSPRTSGPSLPYEQYF. CDR3 sequence (DNA): TGCGCCAGCAGCCCGCGGACTAGCGGGCCATCCTTGCCCTACGAGCAGTACTTC. The rearrangement uses TRBV4-1 and TRBJ2-5; the match to TRBD2 covers 11 bases. The DNA end lines up better with TRBJ2-7; the J call may be wrong. Per germline, CDR1 MGHRA and CDR2 YSYEKL. The CDR3 is 18 residues long.

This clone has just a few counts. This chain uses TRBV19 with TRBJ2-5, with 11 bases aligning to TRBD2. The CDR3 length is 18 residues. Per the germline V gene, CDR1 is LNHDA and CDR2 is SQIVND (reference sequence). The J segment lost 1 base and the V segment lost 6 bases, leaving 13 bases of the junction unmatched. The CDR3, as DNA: TGTGCCAGTAGGAGGGGACTAGCGGAAAAGGGGGCCCAAGAGACCCAGTACTTC. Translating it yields CASRRGLAEKGAQETQYF.